The 11 T cell receptor beta chains below come from one sample, sequenced in a study of early T cells in non-severe SARS-CoV-2 infection. A single record per CDR3 protein comes from TCRdb applying MiXCR to the 5' RACE reads. The sample lists roughly 50,000 distinct CDR3 sequences; about 8.2% were seen once. Sequenced input: whole blood. These receptors came from an adult who was a healthcare worker with PCR-confirmed SARS-CoV-2 infection or an uninfected control (not recorded which).

This clonotype was detected ten times or more. This chain uses TRBV6-1 with TRBJ2-1, with 7 bases fitting TRBD1. The CDR3 has 15 residues. The V segment lost 1 base and the J segment 0 bases; nucleotides outside the gene matches: 0. Looked up from germline, CDR1 is MNHNS and CDR2 is SASEGT. DNA of the CDR3: TGTGCCAGCAGTGAAGGGACAGGCTCCTACAATGAGCAGTTCTTC. Translated, it gives CASSEGTGSYNEQFF.

This chain joins TRBV6-5 and TRBJ1-2; possibly TRBD1 for D (5 bases). The CDR3 runs to 13 residues. V was trimmed by 6 bases and J by 5 bases, leaving 13 bases between them. Germline V lookup: CDR1 MNHEY, CDR2 SVGAGI. The CDR3 sequence is CASSLGGFYGYTF. CDR3 in DNA: TGTGCCAGCAGCTTGGGGGGGTTTTATGGCTACACCTTC.

DNA of the CDR3: TGTGCCAGCAGTCTGGGCGTGAACACCGGGGAGCTGTTTTTT. Amino acid sequence: CASSLGVNTGELFF. V and J are TRBV6-4 and TRBJ2-2, with no clear D. V lost 5 bases, J lost 1 base, and 8 bases lay in between. The CDR3 runs 14 residues. Germline CDR1 reads MRHNA; CDR2 reads SNTAGT.

This clonotype was seen a handful of times. The chain links TRBV14 to TRBJ2-7, with D possibly TRBD1 on 5 matching bases. V was shortened by 0 bases and J by 4 bases, with 16 bases between the two germline ends. The CDR3 runs 16 residues. Germline loops: CDR1 SGHDN, CDR2 FVKESK. Here the CDR3 reads CASSQDSVTDLYEQYF. The CDR3 bases are TGTGCCAGCAGCCAAGATAGTGTGACAGACCTTTACGAGCAGTACTTC.

This clonotype was seen more than once but under ten times. The genes are TRBV19 and TRBJ2-7; D ambiguous. Trimming took off 8 bases at V and 7 bases at J, with 18 bases between the two ends. CDR3 length: 13 residues. Germline-derived CDR1 and CDR2 are LNHDA and SQIVND (reference sequence). The CDR3 nucleotides are TGTGCCAGTGGAATTGCTAGGTTCGGAGAGCAGTACTTC. Its protein product is CASGIARFGEQYF.

This chain connects TRBV27 to TRBJ2-6; D not certain. Deletions cut 5 bases from V and 0 bases from J, with 8 bases between. Germline V gene data show CDR1 as MNHEY and CDR2 as SMNVEV (reference sequence). The CDR3 spans 15 residues. The CDR3 nucleotides are TGTGCCAGCAGTACCTGGGGCTCTGGGGCCAACGTCCTGACTTTC. Its protein is CASSTWGSGANVLTF.

As to this clonotype: A single base separates this from a much larger clone, so it may be a read error. The rearrangement links TRBV10-3 to TRBJ2-1, with D unresolved. The germline V gene encodes CDR1 ENHRY and CDR2 SYGVKD. This CDR3 comprises 15 residues. The CDR3 loop is CAISEGSSSHNEQFF. The CDR3 DNA follows: TGTGCCATCAGTGAGGGTAGCAGCTCCCACAATGAGCAGTTCTTC.

This clonotype was seen a handful of times. This chain uses TRBV11-2 with TRBJ2-1; 7 bases match TRBD1. In germline, CDR1 is SGHAT, CDR2 FQNNGV. CDR3 length equals 15 residues. Losses at the gene ends were 5 bases for V and 4 bases for J; bases not matched to a gene: 8. This CDR3 reads CASSQGQTLYNEQFF. As DNA, the CDR3 is TGTGCCAGCAGCCAGGGACAGACACTTTACAATGAGCAGTTCTTC.

This clonotype was counted at least ten times. A junction boundary mismatches the germline segment, possibly from a read error. The chain has TRBV6-2 or TRBV6-3 and TRBJ2-1; the D gene is possibly TRBD2 (6 bases). CDR3 length: 10 residues. The germline gives CDR1 MNHEY, CDR2 SVGEGT. In nucleotides, the CDR3 is TGTGCCAGCAGTTACTCGGCAGGGAGGTTC. Translation gives CASSYSAGRF.

By sample share, this clonotype is medium-sized. The chain links TRBV2 to TRBJ2-1; TRBD2 aligns across 13 bases. CDR1 is SNHLY and CDR2 is FYNNEI in the germline V gene. The CDR3 loop spans 17 amino acids. The V gene end was trimmed by 1 base and the J gene end by 7 bases; junction bases not matched to a gene: 7. The CDR3 spells CASSEETLAGGGNEQFF. DNA for the CDR3: TGTGCCAGCAGTGAAGAGACACTAGCGGGAGGGGGGAATGAGCAGTTCTTC.

This clonotype has at least ten counts. V and J are TRBV2 and TRBJ2-5; D call uncertain. V dropped 7 bases and J dropped 4 bases, with 19 bases sitting between them. This CDR3 is built from 15 residues. The germline V gene encodes CDR1 SNHLY and CDR2 FYNNEI. The CDR3 reads CASKEGEGTGETQYF. The CDR3 nucleotides read TGTGCCAGCAAGGAAGGTGAAGGAACGGGAGAGACCCAGTACTTC.